The 24 T cell receptor beta chains given below trace back to one sample, sequenced in a study of response to subunit inactivated influenza vaccine. TCRdb reprocessed the RT-PCR reads with MiXCR, giving one entry per CDR3 protein. Of around 200,000 distinct CDR3 sequences in the sample, 9.2% were seen once. The input for sequencing was non-naive T cells sorted from PBMCs, taken on the day of vaccination. These receptors came from a man aged 45-60 years who received an inactivated influenza vaccine.

This clonotype was found many times. The chain recombines TRBV10-3 with TRBJ2-2; 9 nucleotides line up with TRBD1. There are 15 residues in the CDR3. J lost 7 bases, V lost 4 bases, and 7 bases had no gene match. Per the germline V gene, CDR1 is ENHRY and CDR2 is SYGVKD. This CDR3 reads CAISAGQGLNGELFF. CDR3 coding DNA: TGTGCCATCAGTGCGGGACAGGGATTGAACGGGGAGCTGTTTTTT.

In its sample, this clonotype was seen many times. V is TRBV11-2 and J is TRBJ1-1, with TRBD1 matching 9 bases. V was clipped by 5 bases and J by 4 bases; unmatched bases: 5. Germline assignment: CDR1 SGHAT and CDR2 FQNNGV. The CDR3 length is 14 residues. The CDR3 here is CASSPTGGGTEAFF. The CDR3 region has the DNA TGTGCCAGCAGCCCGACAGGGGGAGGCACTGAAGCTTTCTTT.

This clonotype was detected ten times or more. The CDR3 reads CASSPRRVRGFETQYF. The CDR3 nucleotides read TGTGCCAGCAGCCCCCGTCGGGTCAGGGGGTTCGAGACCCAGTACTTC. V is TRBV7-8 and J is TRBJ2-5, with 7 bases fitting TRBD1. Germline V CDR1 and CDR2: SGHVS, FQNEAQ. The junction had 14 bases not matched to a gene; V was cut back by 5 bases and J by 5 bases. This CDR3 region has 16 residues.

This clonotype was seen more than once but under ten times. The chain carries TRBV20-1 and TRBJ2-3; 10 nucleotides align to TRBD2. Germline V gene lookup returns CDR1 DFQATT and CDR2 SNEGSKA (reference sequence). The CDR3 sequence is 17 residues long. With V trimmed by 0 bases and J by 7 bases, 13 bases remained unmatched. Written as DNA, the CDR3 is TGCAGTGCTAGAGATCGAGGGGAGCGGGGGGGAAGGAATACGCAGTATTTT. This sequence encodes CSARDRGERGGRNTQYF.

CDR3 region: CASSDRTSVETQYF. The CDR3 coding sequence is TGTGCCAGCAGTGACCGGACTAGTGTGGAGACCCAGTACTTC. The rearrangement links TRBV25-1 to TRBJ2-5; 7 positions agree with TRBD2. CDR3 length equals 14 residues. V dropped 3 bases and J dropped 5; count of bases not matched to a gene: 6. Germline CDR1 is MGHDK and CDR2 is SYGVNS.

This clonotype has more than one count but fewer than ten. The rearrangement links TRBV7-9 to TRBJ2-3; 7 positions agree with TRBD1. This CDR3 comprises 17 residues. Trimming removed 5 bases from V and 1 base from J; junction bases left unmatched: 12. Germline V gives CDR1 SEHNR, CDR2 FQNEAQ (reference sequence). The CDR3 DNA is TGTGCCAGCAGCGGTGGGAACAGGGGACGGGGCACAGATACGCAGTATTTT. This gives the protein CASSGGNRGRGTDTQYF. The whole variable domain, remainder taken from reference TRBV7-9 and TRBJ2-3, is DTGVSQNPRHKITKRGQNVTFRCDPISEHNRLYWYRQTLGQGPEFLTYFQNEAQLEKSRLLSDRFSAERPKGSFSTLEIQRTEQGDSAMYLCASSGGNRGRGTDTQYFGPGTRLTVL.

This clonotype was found many times. V gene TRBV13 combines with J gene TRBJ1-3; the D gene is possibly TRBD1 (6 bases). CDR1 and CDR2 from the germline V gene are PRHDT and FYEKMQ (reference sequence). The ends were cut back, 4 bases at V and 0 bases at J, with 13 bases in the middle. The CDR3 length is 16 residues. CDR3 protein: CASSSGTSNSGNTIYF. For the CDR3, the DNA is TGTGCCAGCAGCTCTGGGACATCTAACTCTGGAAACACCATATATTTT.

The genes are TRBV16 and TRBJ2-1; 9 bases fit TRBD1. The V segment lost 3 bases and the J segment 7 bases; nucleotides outside the gene matches: 4. Germline CDR1 reads KGHSY; CDR2 reads FQNENV. The CDR3 has 14 residues. In DNA, the CDR3 is TGTGCCAGCAGCCAGGGGACAGGGAAGAATGAGCAGTTCTTC. This codes for CASSQGTGKNEQFF.

In this sample, this clonotype turned up many times. The chain has TRBV5-8 and TRBJ1-5; 8 nucleotides match TRBD1. With 4 bases clipped from V and 0 bases from J, the junction kept 3 bases outside the gene matches. The length of the CDR3 is 15 residues. The germline V gene has CDR1 SGHTS and CDR2 YDEGEE. The CDR3 nucleotides are TGTGCCAGCAGCCAGGGACAGGTTAGCAATCAGCCCCAGCATTTT. Translation gives CASSQGQVSNQPQHF.

The chain recombines TRBV4-1 with TRBJ1-2, with unresolved D. Germline values: CDR1 MGHRA, CDR2 YSYEKL. Trimming stripped 1 base from V and 5 bases from J, with 14 bases between. This CDR3 comprises 15 residues. CDR3 bases: TGCGCCAGCAGCCAAGTGAGGGATGCGGCTTATGGCTACACCTTC. Translation gives CASSQVRDAAYGYTF.

V usage is TRBV20-1 and J usage is TRBJ2-6; the D is unclear. With 3 bases removed from V and 1 base from J, the gap between germline ends came to 19 bases. Germline loops: CDR1 DFQATT, CDR2 SNEGSKA (reference sequence). This CDR3 contains 18 residues. The CDR3 bases are TGCAGTGCTAGTAGGTTAGGTCGGCTAGGTTCTGGGGCCAACGTCCTGACTTTC. Translated: CSASRLGRLGSGANVLTF.

This chain connects TRBV4-3 to TRBJ1-2, with TRBD1 identical over 7 bases. Trimming cost V 0 bases and J 5 bases; bases outside gene matches: 9. The CDR3 is 16 residues long. The germline V gene has CDR1 LGHNA and CDR2 YSLEER. For the CDR3, the DNA is TGCGCCAGCAGCCAAGATATGCAGGGGGTAGGGTATGGCTACACCTTC. Translating gives CASSQDMQGVGYGYTF.

The rearrangement links TRBV20-1 to TRBJ1-2; TRBD1 aligns across 9 bases. Germline V lookup: CDR1 DFQATT, CDR2 SNEGSKA (reference sequence). The CDR3 covers 16 residues. Trimming took 5 bases from V and 7 from J; bases not matched to a gene: 17. CDR3 sequence: CSAQTSSTGTGFGYTF. The CDR3 DNA follows: TGCAGTGCTCAAACCTCCTCTACCGGGACAGGGTTTGGCTACACCTTC.

The chain is built from TRBV3-1 and TRBJ2-7, with 9 bases that match TRBD1. Germline CDR1 and CDR2: LGHDT and YNNKEL (reference sequence). This CDR3 is 17 amino acids long. Unmatched junction bases numbered 13, after V lost 3 bases and J lost 4 bases. The CDR3 DNA reads TGTGCCAGCAGCCACCTCACCAGTCCGGGACAGGGTTACGAGCAGTACTTC. Its translation is CASSHLTSPGQGYEQYF.

The chain is built from TRBV6-5 and TRBJ2-7, with TRBD2 matching 7 bases. Unmatched junction bases numbered 10, after V lost 2 bases and J lost 3 bases. This CDR3 region has 16 residues. CDR1 is MNHEY, CDR2 SVGAGI, per germline. The CDR3 region is CASSYPARGEDYEQYF. CDR3 sequence (DNA): TGTGCCAGCAGTTACCCTGCCCGGGGGGAAGACTACGAGCAGTACTTC.

V is TRBV29-1 and J is TRBJ2-3, with D hard to call. CDR3 size: 11 residues. Germline V gives CDR1 SQVTM, CDR2 ANQGSEA. The V end was cut by 5 bases, the J end by 2 bases, with 5 bases between. For the CDR3, the DNA is TGCAGCGTTCTCCTCACAGATACGCAGTATTTT. This gives the protein CSVLLTDTQYF.

The chain uses TRBV14 and TRBJ2-5, with D possibly called TRBD1 or TRBD2 (5 bases each). CDR1 SGHDN and CDR2 FVKESK come from the germline V gene. Between the trimmed V and J ends, which lost 2 bases and 5 bases, there was a span of 6 bases. This CDR3 is built from 12 residues. CDR3 sequence reads: CASSQWGETQYF. The CDR3 DNA follows: TGTGCCAGCAGCCAATGGGGGGAGACCCAGTACTTC.

This clonotype was seen at least ten times. The V and J genes are TRBV20-1 and TRBJ2-1; D might be TRBD2 (5 bases). Trimming took off 3 bases at V and 9 bases at J, with 18 bases between the two ends. Germline-derived CDR1 and CDR2 are DFQATT and SNEGSKA (reference sequence). CDR3 size: 14 residues. CDR3 protein: CSASRSSSSFEQFF. CDR3 DNA sequence: TGCAGTGCTAGTAGGTCGTCTAGCTCGTTTGAGCAGTTCTTC.

This sequence joins TRBV12-3 or TRBV12-4 and TRBJ2-3; TRBD2 might be the D (5 bases). Trimming removed 7 bases from V and 2 bases from J, with 13 bases in between. The CDR3 runs 14 residues. The CDR3 spells CASKTTTTTDTQYF. For the CDR3, the DNA is TGTGCCAGCAAGACGACTACCACCACAGATACGCAGTATTTT.

This clonotype was seen ten or more times. V and J are TRBV28 and TRBJ1-1; 7 bases are shared with TRBD1. Germline V gene data show CDR1 as MDHEN and CDR2 as SYDVKM. The CDR3 extends over 17 amino acids. With 3 bases clipped from V and 0 bases from J, the junction kept 10 bases outside the gene matches. The CDR3 region is CASSFNLGQQLNTEAFF. DNA for the CDR3: TGTGCCAGCAGTTTTAACTTGGGACAGCAACTGAACACTGAAGCTTTCTTT.

This clonotype came up a few times. The V and J genes are TRBV4-3 and TRBJ1-2, with D unresolved. This CDR3 contains 15 residues. CDR1 and CDR2 (germline): LGHNA, YSLEER. V lost 0 bases, J lost 1 base, and 9 bases lay in between. This chain's CDR3 is CASSQDWTDNYGYTF. The DNA for the CDR3 is TGCGCCAGCAGCCAAGATTGGACGGATAACTATGGCTACACCTTC.

The rearrangement links TRBV7-9 to TRBJ2-3, with 7 bases fitting TRBD1. The CDR3 is made up of 13 amino acids. Trimming removed 5 bases from V and 4 bases from J; junction bases left unmatched: 3. Germline loops: CDR1 SEHNR, CDR2 FQNEAQ (reference sequence). The CDR3 sequence is CASSGDRADTQYF. The CDR3 DNA reads TGTGCCAGCAGCGGAGACAGGGCAGATACGCAGTATTTT.

This clonotype was seen more than once but under ten times. The rearrangement uses TRBV4-2 and TRBJ2-7, with D possibly matching TRBD1 (5 bases). The ends were cut back, 1 base at V and 4 bases at J, with 14 bases in the middle. The CDR3 totals 15 residues. Germline CDR1 is LGHNA and CDR2 is YNFKEQ. CDR3 residues: CASSQAQDPGYEQYF. The DNA for the CDR3 is TGTGCCAGCAGCCAAGCCCAGGACCCAGGGTACGAGCAGTACTTC.

This clonotype was observed a handful of times. The chain carries TRBV25-1 and TRBJ1-5, with a tentative D call TRBD1 (5 bases). The germline V and J ends were trimmed by 3 bases and 0 bases, with 9 bases remaining between them. Looked up from germline, CDR1 is MGHDK and CDR2 is SYGVNS. The CDR3 covers 15 residues. Here the CDR3 reads CASSEEGDSNQPQHF. CDR3 DNA sequence: TGTGCCAGCAGTGAGGAAGGGGATAGCAATCAGCCCCAGCATTTT.